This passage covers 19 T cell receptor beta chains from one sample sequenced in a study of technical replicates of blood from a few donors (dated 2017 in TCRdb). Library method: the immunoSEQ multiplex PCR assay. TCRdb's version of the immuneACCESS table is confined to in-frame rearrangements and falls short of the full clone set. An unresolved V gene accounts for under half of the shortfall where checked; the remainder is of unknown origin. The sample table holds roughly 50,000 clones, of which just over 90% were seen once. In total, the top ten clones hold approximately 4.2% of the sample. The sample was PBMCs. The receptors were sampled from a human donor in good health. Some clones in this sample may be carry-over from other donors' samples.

Here the CDR3 reads CASSFEVGGGNTGELFF. Written as DNA, the CDR3 is TGTGCCAGCAGCTTCGAAGTCGGGGGGGGGAACACCGGGGAGCTGTTTTTT. The chain combines TRBV7-2 with TRBJ2-2; TRBD2 agrees at 8 bases. Germline V lookup: CDR1 SGHTA, CDR2 FQGNSA. This CDR3 has 17 amino acids. The J segment lost 1 base and the V segment lost 3 bases, leaving 7 bases of the junction unmatched.

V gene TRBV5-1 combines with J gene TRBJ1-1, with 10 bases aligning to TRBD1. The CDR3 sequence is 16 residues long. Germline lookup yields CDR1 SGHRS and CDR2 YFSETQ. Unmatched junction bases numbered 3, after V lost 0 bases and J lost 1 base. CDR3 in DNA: TGCGCCAGCAGCTTGGTGGGGGACAGGGGGAACACTGAAGCTTTCTTT. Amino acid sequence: CASSLVGDRGNTEAFF.

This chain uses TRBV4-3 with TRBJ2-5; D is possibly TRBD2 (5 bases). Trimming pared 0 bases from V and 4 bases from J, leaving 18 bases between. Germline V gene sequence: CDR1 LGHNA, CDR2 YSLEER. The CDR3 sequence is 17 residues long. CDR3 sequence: CASSQDLSPGVRETQYF. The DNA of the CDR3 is TGCGCCAGCAGCCAAGATCTTTCCCCCGGGGTAAGAGAGACCCAGTACTTC.

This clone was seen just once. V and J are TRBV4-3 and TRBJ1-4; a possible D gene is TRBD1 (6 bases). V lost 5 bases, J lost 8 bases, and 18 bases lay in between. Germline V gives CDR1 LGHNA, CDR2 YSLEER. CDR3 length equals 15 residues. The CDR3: CASSSQNRVGEKLFF. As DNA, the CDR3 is TGCGCCAGCAGCTCCCAGAACAGGGTTGGGGAAAAACTGTTTTTT.

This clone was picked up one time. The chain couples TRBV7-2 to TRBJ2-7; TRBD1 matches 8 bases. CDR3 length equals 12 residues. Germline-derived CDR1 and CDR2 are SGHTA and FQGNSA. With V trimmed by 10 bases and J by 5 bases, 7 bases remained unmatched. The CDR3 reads CAIRTGPHEQYF. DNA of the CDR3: TGTGCCATACGGACAGGGCCCCACGAGCAGTACTTC. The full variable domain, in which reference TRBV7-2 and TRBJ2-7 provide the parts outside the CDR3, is GAGVSQSPSNKVTEKGKDVELRCDPISGHTALYWYRQSLGQGLEFLIYFQGNSAPDKSGLPSDRFSAERTGGSVSTLTIQRTQQEDSAVYLCAIRTGPHEQYFGPGTRLTVT.

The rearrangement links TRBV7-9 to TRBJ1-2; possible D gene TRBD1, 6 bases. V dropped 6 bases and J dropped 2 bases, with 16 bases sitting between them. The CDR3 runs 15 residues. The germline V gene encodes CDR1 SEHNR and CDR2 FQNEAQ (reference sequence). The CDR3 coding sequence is TGTGCCAGCAGACAGCGAACAGGGCCCAACTATGGCTACACCTTC. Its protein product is CASRQRTGPNYGYTF.

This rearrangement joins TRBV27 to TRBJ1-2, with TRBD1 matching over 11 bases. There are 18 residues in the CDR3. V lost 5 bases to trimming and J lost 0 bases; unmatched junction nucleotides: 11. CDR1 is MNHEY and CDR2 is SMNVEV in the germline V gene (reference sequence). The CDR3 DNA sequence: TGTGCCAGCAGTCCGACCGGGACAGGGGGGATAGCTAACTATGGCTACACCTTC. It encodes CASSPTGTGGIANYGYTF.

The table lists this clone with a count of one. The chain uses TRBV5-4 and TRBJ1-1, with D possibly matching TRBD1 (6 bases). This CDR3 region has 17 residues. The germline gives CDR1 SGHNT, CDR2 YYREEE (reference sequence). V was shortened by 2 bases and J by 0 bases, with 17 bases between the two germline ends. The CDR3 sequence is CASSFSFGGQLNTEAFF. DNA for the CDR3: TGTGCCAGCAGCTTTTCCTTCGGAGGACAGCTGAACACTGAAGCTTTCTTT.

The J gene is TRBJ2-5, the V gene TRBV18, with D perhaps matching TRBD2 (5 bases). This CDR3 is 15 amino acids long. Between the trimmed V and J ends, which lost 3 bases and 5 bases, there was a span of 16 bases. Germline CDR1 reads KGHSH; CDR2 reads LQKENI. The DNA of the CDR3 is TGTGCCAGCTCACCGCCGGGATCCCGTGGGGAGACCCAGTACTTC. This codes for CASSPPGSRGETQYF.

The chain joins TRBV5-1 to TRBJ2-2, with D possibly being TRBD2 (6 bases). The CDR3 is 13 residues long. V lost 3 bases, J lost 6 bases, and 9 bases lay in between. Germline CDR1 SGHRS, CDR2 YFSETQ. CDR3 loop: CASSWGDAGELFF. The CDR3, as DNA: TGCGCCAGCAGCTGGGGGGATGCCGGGGAGCTGTTTTTT.

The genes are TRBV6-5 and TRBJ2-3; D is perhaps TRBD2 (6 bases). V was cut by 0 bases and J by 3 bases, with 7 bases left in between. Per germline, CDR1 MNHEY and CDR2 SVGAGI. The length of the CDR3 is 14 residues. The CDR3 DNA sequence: TGTGCCAGCAGTTACTCGGGACTTACAGATACGCAGTATTTT. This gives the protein CASSYSGLTDTQYF.

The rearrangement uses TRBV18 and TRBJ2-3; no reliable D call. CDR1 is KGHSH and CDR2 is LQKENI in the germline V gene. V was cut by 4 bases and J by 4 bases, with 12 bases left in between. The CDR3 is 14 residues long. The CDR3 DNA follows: TGTGCCAGCTCACTCGGCCTAGGAGCAGATACGCAGTATTTT. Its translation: CASSLGLGADTQYF.

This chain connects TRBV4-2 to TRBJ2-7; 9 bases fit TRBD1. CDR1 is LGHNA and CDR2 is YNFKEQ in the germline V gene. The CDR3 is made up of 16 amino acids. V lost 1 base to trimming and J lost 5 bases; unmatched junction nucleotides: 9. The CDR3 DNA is TGTGCCAGCAGCCAAGGGGCAGCACAGGGGGCGGACGAGCAGTACTTC. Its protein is CASSQGAAQGADEQYF.

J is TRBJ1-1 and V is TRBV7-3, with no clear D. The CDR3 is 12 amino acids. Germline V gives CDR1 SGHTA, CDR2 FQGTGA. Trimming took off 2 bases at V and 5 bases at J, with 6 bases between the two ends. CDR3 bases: TGTGCCAGCAGCTTATCGGGGACTGAAGCTTTCTTT. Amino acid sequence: CASSLSGTEAFF.

The CDR3 DNA is TGTGCCAGCAGTCCCCTTTGGGGGGGTTACAATGAGCAGTTCTTC. It yields the protein CASSPLWGGYNEQFF. The chain combines TRBV7-2 with TRBJ2-1, with TRBD2 identical over 7 bases. The CDR3 has 15 residues. CDR1 and CDR2 from the germline V gene are SGHTA and FQGNSA. J gave up 4 bases and V 6 bases, and 9 bases lay outside the gene matches.

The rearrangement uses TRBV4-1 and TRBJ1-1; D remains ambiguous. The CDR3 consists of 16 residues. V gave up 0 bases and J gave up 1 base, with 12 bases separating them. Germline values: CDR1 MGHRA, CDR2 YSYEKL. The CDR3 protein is CASSQDAAEKNTEAFF. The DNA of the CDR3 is TGCGCCAGCAGCCAAGATGCGGCAGAGAAGAACACTGAAGCTTTCTTT.

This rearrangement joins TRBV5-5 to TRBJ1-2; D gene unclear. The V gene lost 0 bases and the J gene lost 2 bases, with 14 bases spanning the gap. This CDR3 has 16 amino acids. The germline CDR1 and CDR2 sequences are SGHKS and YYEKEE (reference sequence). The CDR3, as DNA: TGTGCCAGCAGCTTGGCCCGAGGGAGCCAGAACTATGGCTACACCTTC. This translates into CASSLARGSQNYGYTF.

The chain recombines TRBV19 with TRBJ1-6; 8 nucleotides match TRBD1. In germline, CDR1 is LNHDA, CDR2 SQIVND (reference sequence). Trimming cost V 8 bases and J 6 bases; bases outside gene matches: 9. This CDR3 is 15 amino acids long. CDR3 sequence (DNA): TGTGCCAGTGGAGACCTCACAGGGGGTAATTCACCCCTCCACTTT. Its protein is CASGDLTGGNSPLHF.

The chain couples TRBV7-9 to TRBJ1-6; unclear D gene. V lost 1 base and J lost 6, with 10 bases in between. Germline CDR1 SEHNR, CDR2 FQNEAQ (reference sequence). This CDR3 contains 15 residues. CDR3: CASSLDSGSNSPLHF. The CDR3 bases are TGTGCCAGCAGCTTAGACAGTGGGAGTAATTCACCCCTCCACTTT.